Listed here is a single T cell receptor beta chain. Measured with immunoSEQ multiplex PCR; TCRdb has only the in-frame clones, and not every one. This repertoire shows over 95,000 clones, roughly 84% found once; its top ten account for 3% to 4%. These data are taken from a study of blood T cell repertoires in COVID-19. What was sequenced was peripheral blood. This receptor was identified in a middle-aged man with acute or convalescent COVID-19.

CDR3 sequence: CAWRSPGETQYF. CDR3 nucleotides: TGTGCCTGGAGGTCCCCGGGAGAGACCCAGTACTTC. The chain has TRBV30 and TRBJ2-5, with D unclear. Trimming shortened V by 3 bases and J by 4 bases, and 9 bases separated the two germline ends. The CDR3 has 12 amino acids. CDR1 is GTSNPN, CDR2 SVGIG, per germline (reference sequence).